This T cell receptor (beta chain) originates from a study of blood T cell repertoires in COVID-19. The sample holds one count of this clone. V lost 4 bases to trimming and J lost 0 bases; unmatched junction nucleotides: 16. The CDR3 sequence is 20 residues long. Per the germline V gene, CDR1 is SGDLS and CDR2 is YYNGEE. As originally analysed: Estimation of nucleated cell counts was performed using reference gene primer amplification. Clones were read by immunoSEQ multiplex PCR, and TCRdb kept only the in-frame ones, dropping some. Clone size and the V and J calls come from that table; the DNA yielded D and trimming. The sample has some 78,000 clones; 70% to 90% are singletons.

Sequencing was done on a sample of peripheral blood. This sequence originates from a man between 65 and 80 years old with active or convalescent COVID-19. J is TRBJ1-3 and V is TRBV9, with 10 nucleotides matching TRBD1. CDR3 protein: CASSQLIGTGVPLSGNTIYF. The DNA for the CDR3 is TGTGCCAGCAGCCAATTGATTGGGACAGGGGTCCCACTCTCTGGAAACACCATATATTTT.